Listed below are T cell receptor beta chains from one sample, sequenced in a study of cytomegalovirus exposure and HLA in healthy donors. The assay was immunoSEQ multiplex PCR, and TCRdb's table has in-frame clones only and misses some. The sample records approximately 150,000 clones, approximately 80% being singletons. The sample taken for sequencing was PBMCs. Receptors were obtained from a woman in her 40s in good health and CMV-seronegative. CDR3s include the opening cysteine and the closing phenylalanine or tryptophan. A D gene is named only where the DNA matches it firmly. Clone size is stated in some rows and not others, as once, few, many or a class when expanded.

clone_size j_call d_call v_call cdr3_aa cdr3_nt
NA TRBJ1-4 TRBD1 TRBV27 CASSLLGGNEKLFF TGTGCCAGCAGCCTCTTAGGGGGCAATGAAAAACTGTTTTTT
few TRBJ2-1 TRBD1 TRBV7-9 CASSQPGTGPYNEQFF TGTGCCAGCAGCCAACCCGGGACAGGGCCCTACAATGAGCAGTTCTTC
NA TRBJ2-3 TRBD2 TRBV5-1 CASSFRFSGDSTDTQYF TGCGCCAGCAGCTTTCGGTTTAGCGGGGACAGCACAGATACGCAGTATTTT
NA TRBJ2-1 NA TRBV11-3 CASSFGVPSEQFF TGTGCCAGCAGCTTCGGGGTGCCTAGTGAGCAGTTCTTC
NA TRBJ1-1 TRBD1 TRBV6-5 CASMGQGANTEAFF TGTGCCAGCATGGGACAGGGGGCAAACACTGAAGCTTTCTTT
NA TRBJ2-4 TRBD1 TRBV28 CASSKKSWTGRHIQYF TGTGCCAGCAGCAAAAAGAGTTGGACAGGGAGGCACATTCAGTACTTC
NA TRBJ1-2 NA TRBV6-5 CASRVQGGGGYTF TGTGCCAGCAGAGTACAGGGCGGTGGAGGCTACACCTTC
NA TRBJ2-7 TRBD1 TRBV11-2 CASSGTGVYEQYF TGTGCCAGCAGCGGGACAGGTGTCTACGAGCAGTACTTC
NA TRBJ1-3 NA TRBV15 CATSSGGGGNTIYF TGTGCCACCAGCAGTGGGGGGGGAGGAAACACCATATATTTT
NA TRBJ2-1 TRBD2 TRBV2 CASSAGDEQFF TGTGCCAGCAGCGCGGGGGATGAGCAGTTCTTC
NA TRBJ1-3 NA TRBV6-1 CASNPGENTIYF TGTGCCAGCAACCCAGGGGAAAACACCATATATTTT
NA TRBJ2-7 TRBD1 TRBV5-1 CASSSTWTGIYEQYF TGCGCCAGCAGCTCGACGTGGACAGGGATTTACGAGCAGTACTTC
once TRBJ2-1 TRBD2 TRBV29-1 CSAGLAGQFGPRQFF TGCAGCGCCGGACTAGCGGGGCAGTTTGGTCCCAGGCAGTTCTTC
few TRBJ2-7 NA TRBV7-9 CASSTPTESVPYEQYF TGTGCCAGCAGTACCCCGACGGAGAGTGTTCCCTACGAGCAGTACTTC
NA TRBJ1-1 NA TRBV2 CASSAFGSAEAFF TGTGCCAGCAGTGCCTTTGGCTCCGCTGAAGCTTTCTTT